Sequencing of this T cell receptor (beta chain) was carried out in a study of T cell responses to AZD1222 COVID-19 vaccine. This clone was counted once. Its antigen remains unidentified. Study observations and caveats: It should be noted that donors were predominantly white British and more often female, and clonal diversity was possibly underestimated.

TCRdb's copy holds only in-frame clones and misses some; the assay was immunoSEQ multiplex PCR. The repertoire holds 200,000 or so clones, with 85% to 90% as singletons. The CDR3 consists of 16 residues. After removal of 7 bases from V and 0 bases from J, the junction contained 10 bases not matched to a gene. Germline loops: CDR1 KGHSH, CDR2 LQKENI. The sequence derives from an adult in good health. Sequenced here: peripheral blood, sampled on day 0 of AZD1222 vaccination. This chain connects TRBV18 to TRBJ1-1, with 8 bases fitting TRBD1. CDR3: CASCPGQVEMNTEAFF. Written as DNA, the CDR3 is TGTGCCAGCTGCCCGGGACAGGTGGAAATGAACACTGAAGCTTTCTTT. The variable domain in full, with the rest retrieved from reference TRBV18 and TRBJ1-1, is NAGVMQNPRHLVRRRGQEARLRCSPMKGHSHVYWYRQLPEEGLKFMVYLQKENIIDESGMPKERFSAEFPKEGPSILRIQQVVRGDSAAYFCASCPGQVEMNTEAFFGQGTRLTVV.